The 22 T cell receptor beta chains below all came from one sample that was sequenced in a study of identical twins. TCRdb called the 5' RACE reads again in MiXCR, with one record for every CDR3 protein. The table includes hundreds of thousands of distinct CDR3 sequences, under 8.5% detected once. The same data also went into a second study, on yellow fever vaccine responses in identical twins.

The source material was PBMCs. Receptors were obtained from a woman under 30 in good health.

CDR3 nucleotides: TGTGCCAGCAGTTCTGATACAGGGTGGGAGACCCAGTACTTC. This gives the protein CASSSDTGWETQYF. This chain links TRBV12-3 or TRBV12-4 with TRBJ2-5; a weak D match, TRBD1 (6 bases). The CDR3 runs to 14 residues. V was cut by 4 bases and J by 5 bases, with 14 bases left in between.

This clonotype was picked up many times. The chain is built from TRBV20-1 and TRBJ1-2; no definite D call. Trimming shortened V by 5 bases and J by 4 bases, and 14 bases separated the two germline ends. This CDR3 has 13 residues. Germline V gene lookup returns CDR1 DFQATT and CDR2 SNEGSKA (reference sequence). CDR3: CSAHPSSGYGYTF. The CDR3 DNA follows: TGCAGTGCTCACCCTAGTTCCGGCTATGGCTACACCTTC.

This clonotype was detected only a few times. The chain couples TRBV7-6 to TRBJ1-6; D is uncertain. Germline-derived CDR1 and CDR2 are SGHVS and FNYEAQ. The CDR3 runs 11 residues. The V and J ends lost 5 bases and 12 bases respectively, with 8 bases between them. The DNA of the CDR3 is TGTGCCAGCAGCGGTGAGGGACCCCTCCACTTT. Protein sequence: CASSGEGPLHF.

This clonotype was counted between two and nine times. CDR3 in amino acids: CASGGRFYEQYF. In DNA, the CDR3 is TGTGCCAGCGGTGGACGTTTCTACGAGCAGTACTTC. The chain links TRBV2 to TRBJ2-7; D gene uncertain. In germline, CDR1 is SNHLY, CDR2 FYNNEI. Trimming pared 8 bases from V and 3 bases from J, leaving 11 bases between. The CDR3 contains 12 residues.

The rearrangement uses TRBV28 and TRBJ2-1; the D gene is possibly TRBD1 (6 bases). The CDR3 covers 18 residues. V lost 6 bases and J 2 bases, leaving 23 bases between the germline ends. The germline CDR1 and CDR2 sequences are MDHEN and SYDVKM. The CDR3 DNA follows: TGTGCCAGCAGCCTCGGAGCCCCAGGGGCCACACCCTACAATGAGCAGTTCTTC. This translates into CASSLGAPGATPYNEQFF.

The table lists this clonotype with a few counts. The rearrangement links TRBV4-1 to TRBJ2-2; no clear D. V was clipped by 6 bases and J by 6 bases, with 11 bases between them. There are 13 residues in the CDR3. Germline-derived CDR1 and CDR2 are MGHRA and YSYEKL. The CDR3 bases are TGCGCCAGCAGAACGGACCCGGCCGGGGAGCTGTTTTTT. This encodes CASRTDPAGELFF.

The rearrangement joins TRBV9 to TRBJ2-4, with D possibly being TRBD1 (6 bases). Germline values: CDR1 SGDLS, CDR2 YYNGEE. The germline V and J ends were trimmed by 0 bases and 8 bases, with 15 bases remaining between them. The CDR3 covers 15 residues. CDR3 sequence (DNA): TGTGCCAGCAGCGTAGGTGGTGGGGGCGCCGACATTCAGTACTTC. It translates to CASSVGGGGADIQYF.

This clonotype was counted a few times. The chain joins TRBV7-9 to TRBJ2-6; perhaps D is TRBD1 or TRBD2 (5 bases each). The germline V gene encodes CDR1 SEHNR and CDR2 FQNEAQ (reference sequence). Trimming cost V 8 bases and J 0 bases, with 17 bases left between them. This CDR3 region has 17 residues. Here the CDR3 DNA reads TGTGCCAGCTTTTCGGGGCACCTCATCTCTGGGGCCAACGTCCTGACTTTC. It encodes CASFSGHLISGANVLTF.

The V call is TRBV28, the J call TRBJ2-5, with TRBD1 identical over 9 bases. Germline CDR1 MDHEN, CDR2 SYDVKM. The CDR3 consists of 13 residues. CDR3 nucleotides: TGTGCGTCCAACAGGGGGCTGGGTGGGACCCAGTACTTC. This sequence encodes CASNRGLGGTQYF.

This chain uses TRBV14 with TRBJ1-4; D remains unclear. The CDR3 has 13 amino acids. Germline V gene sequence: CDR1 SGHDN, CDR2 FVKESK. Trimming took off 7 bases at V and 7 bases at J, with 13 bases between the two ends. The CDR3 region has the DNA TGTGCCAGCACTCGTAATGTTGGTGAAAAACTGTTTTTT. Translated: CASTRNVGEKLFF.

The V call is TRBV20-1, the J call TRBJ1-5; no clear D. Germline-derived CDR1 and CDR2 are DFQATT and SNEGSKA (reference sequence). The CDR3 totals 11 residues. The CDR3 DNA reads TGCAGCGTCGGGGTAGGTCAGCCCCAGCATTTT. Its translation: CSVGVGQPQHF.

This clonotype appeared many times. The gene calls are TRBV7-9 and TRBJ2-2; 7 nucleotides align to TRBD2. CDR3 length: 16 amino acids. Per germline, CDR1 SEHNR and CDR2 FQNEAQ (reference sequence). V shed 6 bases, J shed 3 bases, and the junction held 10 bases outside the gene matches. DNA for the CDR3: TGTGCCAGCAGTCCACGGGGACTATCGGACACCGGGGAGCTGTTTTTT. Translating gives CASSPRGLSDTGELFF.

This rearrangement joins TRBV7-9 to TRBJ2-7; D is undetermined. This CDR3 contains 13 residues. V was cut by 1 base and J by 2 bases, with 6 bases left in between. Germline V gives CDR1 SEHNR, CDR2 FQNEAQ (reference sequence). CDR3 residues: CASSLGATYEQYV. The CDR3 nucleotides read TGTGCCAGCAGCTTAGGGGCTACCTACGAGCAGTACGTC.

This clonotype was detected a few times. The chain has TRBV20-1 and TRBJ2-1, with a possible D match to TRBD2 (6 bases). CDR1 and CDR2 (germline): DFQATT, SNEGSKA (reference sequence). Deletions cut 0 bases from V and 2 bases from J, with 14 bases between. The CDR3 is 16 residues long. The CDR3 DNA is TGCAGTGCTAGAGACAGGCGGCGGGGACCCTACAATGAGCAGTTCTTC. This codes for CSARDRRRGPYNEQFF.

This clonotype has a handful of counts. The genes are TRBV5-1 and TRBJ2-5; no reliable D call. The length of the CDR3 is 15 residues. Germline V gene data show CDR1 as SGHRS and CDR2 as YFSETQ. Trimming took off 2 bases at V and 4 bases at J, with 15 bases between the two ends. The CDR3: CASSLGPIARETQYF. The DNA for the CDR3 is TGCGCCAGCAGCTTAGGTCCAATTGCCCGAGAGACCCAGTACTTC.

The table lists this clonotype with many counts. V usage is TRBV11-2 and J usage is TRBJ2-1, with TRBD2 matching over 16 bases. The CDR3 length is 18 residues. J gave up 2 bases and V 9 bases, and 10 bases lay outside the gene matches. Germline V gene sequence: CDR1 SGHAT, CDR2 FQNNGV. Here the CDR3 DNA reads TGTGCCAGTGGACTACCGGGACTAGCGGGGGGGCCCTACAATGAGCAGTTCTTC. Translated: CASGLPGLAGGPYNEQFF.

This clonotype was seen only a few times. V and J are TRBV20-1 and TRBJ2-2, with D possibly being TRBD2 (6 bases). The length of the CDR3 is 15 residues. Germline CDR1 DFQATT, CDR2 SNEGSKA (reference sequence). Trimming took off 6 bases at V and 3 bases at J, with 17 bases between the two ends. CDR3 DNA sequence: TGCAGTGCCGAACTTTGGGGAGGTGACACCGGGGAGCTGTTTTTT. Translation: CSAELWGGDTGELFF.

Only a few counts were recorded for this clonotype. The chain links TRBV6-5 to TRBJ1-1, with 12 nucleotides matching TRBD1. The CDR3 has 12 residues. V gave up 8 bases and J gave up 10 bases; unmatched junction bases: 5. Germline CDR1 is MNHEY and CDR2 is SVGAGI. The CDR3 coding sequence is TGTGCCAGCCTGGGACAGGGGGCAGGAGCTTTCTTT. This translates into CASLGQGAGAFF.

This chain links TRBV28 with TRBJ2-7; 9 positions match TRBD2. This CDR3 is 15 amino acids long. Germline CDR1 reads MDHEN; CDR2 reads SYDVKM. Losses at the gene ends were 6 bases for V and 3 bases for J; bases not matched to a gene: 9. The CDR3 DNA is TGTGCCAGCAGAAAAGCCCTAGCGGGAAGCTACGAGCAGTACTTC. Protein product: CASRKALAGSYEQYF.

The chain has TRBV2 and TRBJ2-7; TRBD1 agrees at 9 bases. The CDR3 runs to 18 residues. The J segment lost 5 bases and the V segment lost 3 bases, leaving 17 bases of the junction unmatched. Germline CDR1 is SNHLY and CDR2 is FYNNEI. DNA for the CDR3: TGTGCCAGCAGTGACCAACCTCCCGACAGGGGGATAAGCCACGAGCAGTACGTC. This codes for CASSDQPPDRGISHEQYV.

This clonotype was detected ten times or more. The chain couples TRBV7-8 to TRBJ1-1; possibly TRBD1 for D (6 bases). The CDR3 totals 13 residues. Germline V gene sequence: CDR1 SGHVS, CDR2 FQNEAQ. V was pared by 1 base and J by 5 bases, with 8 bases between. CDR3 sequence reads: CASSLDRETEAFF. In DNA, the CDR3 is TGTGCCAGCAGCTTAGACAGGGAGACTGAAGCTTTCTTT.

This clonotype appeared many times. The V gene is TRBV4-1, the J gene TRBJ2-1; 9 nucleotides align to TRBD2. This CDR3 is 16 amino acids long. V lost 3 bases, J lost 0 bases, and 3 bases stayed unmatched. Germline V lookup: CDR1 MGHRA, CDR2 YSYEKL. CDR3 bases: TGCGCCAGCAGCCATCTAGCGGGGCTCTCCTACAATGAGCAGTTCTTC. Its translation: CASSHLAGLSYNEQFF.